This T cell receptor (beta chain) was sequenced during a study of vaccination effects on CD4 cells after COVID-19. Study-wide background: Expansion with viral peptide pools was applied to antigen-specific CD4+ T cells by the ViraFEST assay prior to sequencing. In culture with 10 IU/ml IL-2 and around 10 ug/ml peptides, PBMC were grown at 1.5 million to 2 million per well.

The data were produced by immunoSEQ multiplex PCR, yet TCRdb's version contains in-frame clones alone and is incomplete. The repertoire holds around 50,000 clones, with 50% to 70% as singletons. Notes on this clone: What it binds is not known.

CD4+ T cells were isolated after about nine days of culture. All vaccine recipients tested negative for nucleocapsid antibodies and had never contracted SARS-CoV-2 infection. CDR1 and CDR2 (germline): MGHRA, YSYEKL. Losses at the gene ends were 1 base for V and 4 bases for J; bases not matched to a gene: 2. CDR3 size: 15 residues. The chain joins TRBV4-1 to TRBJ2-1, with 9 bases fitting TRBD2. The clonotype originates from a human donor who received a COVID-19 vaccine. The material sequenced was CD4+ T cells from PBMCs cultured without peptide, taken before COVID-19 vaccination. In nucleotides, the CDR3 is TGCGCCAGCAGCCAAGGAGCGGGGGGTTACAATGAGCAGTTCTTC. Its protein is CASSQGAGGYNEQFF.